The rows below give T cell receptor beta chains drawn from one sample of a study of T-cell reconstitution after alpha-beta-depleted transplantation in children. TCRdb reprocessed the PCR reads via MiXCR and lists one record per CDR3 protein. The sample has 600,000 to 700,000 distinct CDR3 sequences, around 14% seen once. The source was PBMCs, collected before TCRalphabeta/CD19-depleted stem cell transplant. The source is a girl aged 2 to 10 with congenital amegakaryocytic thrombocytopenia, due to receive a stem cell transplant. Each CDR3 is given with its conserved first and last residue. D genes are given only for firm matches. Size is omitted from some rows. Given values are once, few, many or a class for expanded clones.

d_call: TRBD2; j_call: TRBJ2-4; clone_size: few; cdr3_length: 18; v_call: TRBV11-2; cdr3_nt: TGTGCCAGCAGCGTAACCAAGGCGGGACTAGCCTCCAAAAACATTCAGTACTTC; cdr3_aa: CASSVTKAGLASKNIQYF
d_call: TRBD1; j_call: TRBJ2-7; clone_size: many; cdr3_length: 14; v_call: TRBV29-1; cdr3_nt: TGCAGCGTCATACAGGGGGAAGCGCGTCACGAGCAGTACTTC; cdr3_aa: CSVIQGEARHEQYF
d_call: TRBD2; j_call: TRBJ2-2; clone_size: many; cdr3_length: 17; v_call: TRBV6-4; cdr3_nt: TGTGCCAGCAGTGATCGAGCGGGAGGGCAGAACACCGGGGAGCTGTTTTTT; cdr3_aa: CASSDRAGGQNTGELFF
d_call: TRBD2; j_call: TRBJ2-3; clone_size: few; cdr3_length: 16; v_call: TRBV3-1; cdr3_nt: TGTGCCAGCAGCCAGCGACTAGCGGAGGACACAGATACGCAGTATTTT; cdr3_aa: CASSQRLAEDTDTQYF
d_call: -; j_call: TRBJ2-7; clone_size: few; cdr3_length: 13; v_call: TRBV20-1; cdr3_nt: TGCAGTGCTAACCAGGGTGTATTGTACGAGCAGTACTTC; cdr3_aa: CSANQGVLYEQYF
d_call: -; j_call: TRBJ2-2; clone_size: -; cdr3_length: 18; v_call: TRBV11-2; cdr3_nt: TGTGCCAGCAGCCAAAGCCCCCCGGGACCCCTAAGGGCCGGGGAGCTGTTTTTT; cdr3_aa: CASSQSPPGPLRAGELFF
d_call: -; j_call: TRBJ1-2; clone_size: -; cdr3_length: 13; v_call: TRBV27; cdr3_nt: TGTGCCAGCAGTGATAGGGAAAACTATGGCTACACCTTC; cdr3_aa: CASSDRENYGYTF
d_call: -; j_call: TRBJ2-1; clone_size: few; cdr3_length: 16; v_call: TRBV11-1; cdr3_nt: TGTGCCAGCAGCTTATACCCACAGGGTGTTACCCCCGAGCAGTTCTTC; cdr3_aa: CASSLYPQGVTPEQFF
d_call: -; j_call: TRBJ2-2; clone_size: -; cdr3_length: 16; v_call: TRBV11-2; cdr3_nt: TGTGCCAGCAGCATCACATGGGCTACGAACACCGGGGAGCTGTTTTTT; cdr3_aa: CASSITWATNTGELFF
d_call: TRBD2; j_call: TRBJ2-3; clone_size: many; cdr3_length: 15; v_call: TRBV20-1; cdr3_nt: TGCAGTGCACCCGGGACTAGCGTTAGCACAGATACGCAGTATTTT; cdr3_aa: CSAPGTSVSTDTQYF
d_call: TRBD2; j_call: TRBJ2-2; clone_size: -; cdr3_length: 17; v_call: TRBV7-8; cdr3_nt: TGTGCCAGCAGCTTAGTTTTAGCGGGAGTCGGCACCGGGGAGCTGTTTTTT; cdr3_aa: CASSLVLAGVGTGELFF
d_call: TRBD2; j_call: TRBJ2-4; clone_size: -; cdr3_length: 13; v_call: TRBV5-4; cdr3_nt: TGTGCCAGCACCGGGACTAGCGGAAACATTCAGTACTTC; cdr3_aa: CASTGTSGNIQYF
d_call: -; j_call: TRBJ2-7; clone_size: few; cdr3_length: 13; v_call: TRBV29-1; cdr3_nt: TGCAGCGTTGTAGCGCCAACCTCCTACGAGCAGTACTTC; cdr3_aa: CSVVAPTSYEQYF
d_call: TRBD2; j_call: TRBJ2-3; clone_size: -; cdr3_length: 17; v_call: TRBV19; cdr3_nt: TGTGCCAGTAGTGGATTACATGGACTAGCGGTCACAGATACGCAGTATTTT; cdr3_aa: CASSGLHGLAVTDTQYF
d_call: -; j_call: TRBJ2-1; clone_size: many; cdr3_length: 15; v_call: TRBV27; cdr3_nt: TGTGCCAGCAGTTTAGGGACGAATACCTACAATGAGCAGTTCTTC; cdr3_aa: CASSLGTNTYNEQFF
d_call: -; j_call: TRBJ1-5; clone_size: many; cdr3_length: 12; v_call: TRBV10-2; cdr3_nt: TGCGCCAGCAGTGACTACGATCAGCCCCAGCATTTT; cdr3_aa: CASSDYDQPQHF
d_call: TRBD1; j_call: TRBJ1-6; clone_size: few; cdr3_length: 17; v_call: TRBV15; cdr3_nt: TGTGCCACCAGCAGAGATCGCAGGGGGCCGTATAATTCACCCCTCCACTTT; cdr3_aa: CATSRDRRGPYNSPLHF
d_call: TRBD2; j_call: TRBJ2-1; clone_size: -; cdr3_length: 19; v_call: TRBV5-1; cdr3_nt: TGCGCCAGCAGCTTGGGCCTCTGGGGGAGGGCCTCGGAGTACAATGAGCAGTTCTTC; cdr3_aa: CASSLGLWGRASEYNEQFF
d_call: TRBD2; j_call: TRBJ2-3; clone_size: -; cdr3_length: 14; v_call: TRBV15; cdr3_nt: TGTGCCACCAGCGGCACTAGCGGCACAGATACGCAGTATTTT; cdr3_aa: CATSGTSGTDTQYF
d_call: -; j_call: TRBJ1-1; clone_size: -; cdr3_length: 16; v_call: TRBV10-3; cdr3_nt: TGTGCCATCAGTGAGCCCCAGACCACAGGGTGGGGTGAAGCTTTCTTT; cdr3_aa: CAISEPQTTGWGEAFF
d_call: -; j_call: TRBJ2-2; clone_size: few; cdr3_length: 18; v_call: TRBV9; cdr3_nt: TGTGCCAGCAGCGTAGTAGGGGACGGGAGCGTAGGCGGCGGGGAGCTGTTTTTT; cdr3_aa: CASSVVGDGSVGGGELFF
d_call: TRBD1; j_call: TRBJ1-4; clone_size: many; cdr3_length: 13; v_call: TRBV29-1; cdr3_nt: TGCAGCGTTGGAGGCAGGGGGGCTGAGGAACTGTTTTTT; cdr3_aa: CSVGGRGAEELFF
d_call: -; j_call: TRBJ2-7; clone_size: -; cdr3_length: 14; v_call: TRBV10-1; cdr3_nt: TGCGCCAGCAGTGAGTCAGCAGGGAGGAGCGAGCAGTACTTC; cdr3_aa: CASSESAGRSEQYF
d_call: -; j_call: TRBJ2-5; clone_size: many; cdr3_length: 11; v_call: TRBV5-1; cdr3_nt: TGCGCCAGCAGCTCAGGAGAGACCCAGTACTTC; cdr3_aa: CASSSGETQYF
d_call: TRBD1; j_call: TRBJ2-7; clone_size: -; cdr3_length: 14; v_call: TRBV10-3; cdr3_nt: TGTGCCATCAGTGAGACAGGGGTTTCGGGCGAGCAGTACTTC; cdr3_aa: CAISETGVSGEQYF
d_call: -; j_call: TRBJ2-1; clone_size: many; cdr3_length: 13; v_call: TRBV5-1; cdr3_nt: TGCGCCAGCAGCTTCACAGGGTCCCTTGAGCAGTTCTTC; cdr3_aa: CASSFTGSLEQFF
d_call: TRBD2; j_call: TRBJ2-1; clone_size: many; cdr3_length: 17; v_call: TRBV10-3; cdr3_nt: TGTGCCATCAGTTATGATGGGACTAGCGGTTACTACAATGAGCAGTTCTTC; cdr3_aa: CAISYDGTSGYYNEQFF
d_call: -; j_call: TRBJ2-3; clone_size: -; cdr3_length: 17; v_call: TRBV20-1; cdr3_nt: TGCTGTGCTAGAGATCTTCTGCCGGGGGCGGGAAGGAATACGCAGTATTTT; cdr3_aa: CCARDLLPGAGRNTQYF
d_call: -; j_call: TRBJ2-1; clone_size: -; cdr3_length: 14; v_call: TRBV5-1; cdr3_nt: TGCGCCAGCAGCACGGATCGGACCGTTGGTGAGCAGTTCTTC; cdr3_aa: CASSTDRTVGEQFF
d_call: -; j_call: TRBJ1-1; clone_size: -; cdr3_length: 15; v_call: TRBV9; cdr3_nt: TGTGCCAGCAGCGCAGGTGACGTGCAGGGGCCTGAAGCTTTCTTT; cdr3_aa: CASSAGDVQGPEAFF
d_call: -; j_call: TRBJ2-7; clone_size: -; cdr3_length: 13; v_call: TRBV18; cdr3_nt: TGTGCCAGCTCACCAGCCCGGGCGTACGAGCAGTACTTC; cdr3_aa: CASSPARAYEQYF
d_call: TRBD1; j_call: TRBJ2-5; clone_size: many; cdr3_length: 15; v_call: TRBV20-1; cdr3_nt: TGCAGTGCCATCCGAATGACAGGGCAACGCGAGACCCAGTACTTC; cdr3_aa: CSAIRMTGQRETQYF
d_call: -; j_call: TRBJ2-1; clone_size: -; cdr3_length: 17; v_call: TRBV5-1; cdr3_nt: TGCGCCAGCAGCTTGGGGAATACGAGTAGCTCCTACAATGAGCAGTTCTTC; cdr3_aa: CASSLGNTSSSYNEQFF
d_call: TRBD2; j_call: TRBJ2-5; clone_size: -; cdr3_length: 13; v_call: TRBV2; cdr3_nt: TGTGCCACAGGACTAGCGGGAGTTGAGACCCAGTACTTC; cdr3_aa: CATGLAGVETQYF
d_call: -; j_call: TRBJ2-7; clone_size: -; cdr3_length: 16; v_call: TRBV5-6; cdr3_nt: TGTGCCAGCAGCTTGGCCCAGGTGGGACCGAATAACGAGCAGTACTTC; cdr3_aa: CASSLAQVGPNNEQYF
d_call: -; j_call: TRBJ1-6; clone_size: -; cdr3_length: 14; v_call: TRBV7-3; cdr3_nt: TGTGCCAGCAGCTCCCAGGGCAGAAATTCACCCCTCCACTTT; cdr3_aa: CASSSQGRNSPLHF
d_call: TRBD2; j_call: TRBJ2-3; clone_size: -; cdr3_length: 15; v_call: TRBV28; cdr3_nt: TGTGCCAGCAGCATGACTAGCGGACGCACAGATACGCAGTATTTT; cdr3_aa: CASSMTSGRTDTQYF
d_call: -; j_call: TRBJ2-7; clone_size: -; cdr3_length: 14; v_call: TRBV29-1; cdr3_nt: TGCAGCGTTGTAAAGAGGGAGGTGACCTACGAGCAGTACTTC; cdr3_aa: CSVVKREVTYEQYF
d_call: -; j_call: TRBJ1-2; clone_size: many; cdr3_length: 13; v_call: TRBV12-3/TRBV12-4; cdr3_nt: TGTGCCAGCAGTTTACTGGGGGCACATGGCTACACCTTC; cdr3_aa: CASSLLGAHGYTF
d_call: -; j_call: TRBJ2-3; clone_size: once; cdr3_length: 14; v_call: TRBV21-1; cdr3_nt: TGTGCCAGCAGCAAAAGTGGCCACACAGATACGCAGTATTTT; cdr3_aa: CASSKSGHTDTQYF
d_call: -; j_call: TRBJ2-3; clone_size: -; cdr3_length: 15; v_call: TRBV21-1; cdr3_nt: TGTGCCAGCAGCACGTCAGGGAACTACACAGATACGCAGTATTTT; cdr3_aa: CASSTSGNYTDTQYF
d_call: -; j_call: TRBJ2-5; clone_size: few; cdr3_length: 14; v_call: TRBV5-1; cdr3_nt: TGCGCCAGCAGCGGCTGGGTAGGGTCAGAGACCCAGTACTTC; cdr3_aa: CASSGWVGSETQYF
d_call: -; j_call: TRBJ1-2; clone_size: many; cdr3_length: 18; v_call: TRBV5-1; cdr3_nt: TGCGCCAGCAGCTTGGCCGTTTCTGTTCCGGGGTCGACCTATGGCTACACCTTC; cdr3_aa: CASSLAVSVPGSTYGYTF
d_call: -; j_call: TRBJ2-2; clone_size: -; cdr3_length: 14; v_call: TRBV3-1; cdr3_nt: TGTGCCAGCAACCCGGCTTTACAGGGCGGGGAGCTGTTTTTT; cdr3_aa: CASNPALQGGELFF
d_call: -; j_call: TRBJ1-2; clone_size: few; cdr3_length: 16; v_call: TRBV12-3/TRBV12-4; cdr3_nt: TGTGCCAGCGACCCGTTGGGGACACCCGACAACTATGGCTACACCTTC; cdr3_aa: CASDPLGTPDNYGYTF
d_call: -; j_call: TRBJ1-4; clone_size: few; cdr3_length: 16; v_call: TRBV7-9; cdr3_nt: TGTGCCAGCAGCTTAGCGTTATCCAGGGACGATGAAAAACTGTTTTTT; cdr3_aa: CASSLALSRDDEKLFF
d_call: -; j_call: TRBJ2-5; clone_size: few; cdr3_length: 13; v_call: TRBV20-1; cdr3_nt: TGCAGTGCTGACGGAGAAGCTGAAGAGACCCAGTACTTC; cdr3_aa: CSADGEAEETQYF
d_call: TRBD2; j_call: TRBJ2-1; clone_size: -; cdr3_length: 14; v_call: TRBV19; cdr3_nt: TGTGCCAGCTCTAGCGGGAGCTTGGGCAATGAGCAGTTCTTC; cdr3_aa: CASSSGSLGNEQFF
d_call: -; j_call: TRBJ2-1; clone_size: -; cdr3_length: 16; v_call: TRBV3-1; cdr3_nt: TGTGCCAGCAGCCAAGAGGGGGGACCCCTGGGCAATGAGCAGTTCTTC; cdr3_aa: CASSQEGGPLGNEQFF
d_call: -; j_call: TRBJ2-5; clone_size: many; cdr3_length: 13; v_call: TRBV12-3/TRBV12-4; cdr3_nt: TGTGCCAGCAGCTTTCCAGCGGTGGAGACCCAGTACTTC; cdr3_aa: CASSFPAVETQYF
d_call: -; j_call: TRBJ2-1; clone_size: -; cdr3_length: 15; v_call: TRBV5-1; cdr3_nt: TGCGCCAGCAGCTTGGGACTAGAAACCTACAATGAGCAGTTCTTC; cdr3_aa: CASSLGLETYNEQFF
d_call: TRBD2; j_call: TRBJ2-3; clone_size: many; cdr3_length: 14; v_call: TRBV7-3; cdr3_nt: TGTGCCAGCAGCCTCGCTAGCGGCCCAGATACGCAGTATTTT; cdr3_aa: CASSLASGPDTQYF
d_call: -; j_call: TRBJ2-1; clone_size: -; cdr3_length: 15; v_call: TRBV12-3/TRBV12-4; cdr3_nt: TGTGCCAGCAGAAAGGCGGGGTTAACCTACAATGAGCAGTTCTTC; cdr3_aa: CASRKAGLTYNEQFF
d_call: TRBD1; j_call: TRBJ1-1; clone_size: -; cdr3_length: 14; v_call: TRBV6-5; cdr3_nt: TGTGCCAGCAGTTCCCGGGACAGGGTAGGTGAAGCTTTCTTT; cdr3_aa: CASSSRDRVGEAFF
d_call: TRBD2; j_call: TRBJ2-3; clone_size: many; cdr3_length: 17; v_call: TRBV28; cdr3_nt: TGTGCCAGCACCAATGGGGGACTAGCGGGAGAGGTGGATACGCAGTATTTT; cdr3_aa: CASTNGGLAGEVDTQYF
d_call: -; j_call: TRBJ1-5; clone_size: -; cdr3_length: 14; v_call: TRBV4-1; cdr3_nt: TGCGCCAGCAGCCAAGAGGGGGGGCTTCAGCCCCAGCATTTT; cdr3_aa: CASSQEGGLQPQHF
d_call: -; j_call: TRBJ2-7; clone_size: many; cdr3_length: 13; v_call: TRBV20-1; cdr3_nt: TGCAGTGCTAGAACCAGGGTCTCCTACGAGCAGTACTTC; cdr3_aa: CSARTRVSYEQYF